These T cell receptor beta chains were read from a single sample in a study of OX40 agonist ivuxolimab in advanced cancers. Sequenced by immunoSEQ multiplex PCR; TCRdb stores in-frame clones only, minus some. The sample has more than 45,000 clones; roughly 88% are singletons. The material was CD4+ or CD8+ T cells sorted from blood, obtained in a trial of the OX40 agonist ivuxolimab. Every receptor here comes from an adult with an advanced solid tumor such as melanoma, head and neck, liver or kidney cancer. CDR3s include the opening cysteine and the closing phenylalanine or tryptophan. The D gene is left open where the match is weak. Where a row states a size, it is once, few, many or the class of an expanded clone; other rows omit it.

.	TRBJ2-2	TRBV18	.	TGTGCCAGCTCGCCTAGGCCGGGGCTATTGAACACCGGGGAGCTGTTTTTT	CASSPRPGLLNTGELFF
.	TRBJ2-2	TRBV28	.	TGTGCCAGCAGTTTCCGGGGACATGGCGGGGAGCTGTTTTTT	CASSFRGHGGELFF
TRBD1	TRBJ2-1	TRBV27	.	TGTGCCAGCAGTTTAAGTTTAGGGGACAGGGGTTCAAATGAGCAGTTCTTC	CASSLSLGDRGSNEQFF
.	TRBJ2-5	TRBV5-1	.	TGCGCCAGCAGCTTGGGTTCTAGCGCCCGCCAAGAGACCCAGTACTTC	CASSLGSSARQETQYF
TRBD1	TRBJ2-1	TRBV5-6	.	TGTGCCAGCAGCCTCGGACAGGGTTACAATGAGCAGTTCTTC	CASSLGQGYNEQFF
.	TRBJ2-3	TRBV6-1	.	TGTGCCAGCAGTGAAGCGGCAGGGCTGGCAGATACGCAGTATTTT	CASSEAAGLADTQYF
TRBD1	TRBJ2-1	TRBV7-2	.	TGTGCCAGCAGCTTTGCCGGGACAGGGGGAACTGAGCAGTTCTTC	CASSFAGTGGTEQFF
.	TRBJ2-7	TRBV28	.	TGTACGACGACTAACAACCTCTCCGAGCAGTACTTC	CTTTNNLSEQYF
TRBD1	TRBJ2-7	TRBV18	once	TGTGCCAGCTCACCGACAGGGTTGAACTACGAGCAGTACTTC	CASSPTGLNYEQYF
.	TRBJ1-5	TRBV5-4	.	TGTGCCAGCAGCTTTTTCGGGTTGGATCAGCCCCAGCATTTT	CASSFFGLDQPQHF
.	TRBJ1-2	TRBV2	once	TGTGCCAGCAGCGAGCTGGACAGTTCCTATGGCTACACCTTC	CASSELDSSYGYTF
.	TRBJ2-1	TRBV18	.	TGTGCCAGCTCTTCAGGGGAGAGCTCCTACAATGAGCAGTTCTTC	CASSSGESSYNEQFF
.	TRBJ1-5	TRBV6-5	.	TGTGCCAGCAGTGACTTATATAGCAATCAGCCCCAGCATTTT	CASSDLYSNQPQHF